A single sample gave rise to the 14 T cell receptor beta chains below, sequenced in a study of tumor-infiltrating lymphocytes in primary liver carcinoma. Co-extraction yielded RNA and DNA from roughly 20-30 mg of unsorted bulk tissue. Making TCR beta cDNA involved approximately 0.5 ug total RNA and a constant-region primer. Construction of TCR beta libraries relied on three successive nested multiplex PCR rounds employing slightly modified ARM-PCR. Researchers ran the first two PCR rounds for around 10 cycles each with TRBV1-TRBV30 forward primers and a C-beta reverse primer. TCRdb passed the multiplex PCR reads through MiXCR, listing each CDR3 protein once. The sample lists about 66,000 distinct CDR3 sequences, 71% occurring once. Sequenced material: liver tumor tissue from sampling region 4. Subset reported: tumor region T4, right-lateral pole. The receptors come from a man between 40 and 49 years old with primary liver carcinoma and hepatitis B virus infection.

Regarding this clonotype: The conserved closing phenylalanine or tryptophan is absent in this CDR3, likely reflecting a read error. The CDR3 loop reads CASGLVSGQEPQYY. DNA for the CDR3: TGTGCCAGCGGCTTAGTGTCAGGTCAAGAGCCCCAGTACTAC. The J gene is TRBJ2-5, the V gene TRBV11-2; D is uncertain. Germline V gives CDR1 SGHAT, CDR2 FQNNGV. This CDR3 spans 14 amino acids.

As concerns this clonotype: This likely comes from a read error, as the CDR3 has no conserved phenylalanine or tryptophan at its end. This sequence joins TRBV6-1 and TRBJ2-7, with D uncertain. V lost 6 bases and J 5 bases, leaving 11 bases between the germline ends. Germline V lookup: CDR1 MNHNS, CDR2 SASEGT. The CDR3 has 12 residues. CDR3 nucleotides: TGTGCCAGCAGCGCAACAGTCCACGAGCAGTACCTC. The encoded protein is CASSATVHEQYL.

As for this clonotype: The junction departs from the called germline gene at one end, perhaps through a read error. The V call is TRBV11-2, the J call TRBJ2-1; 7 nucleotides agree with TRBD2. The CDR3 totals 19 residues. The germline V gene has CDR1 SGHAT and CDR2 FQNNGV. The CDR3 sequence: CTSSLDGRFSGTLYYEQLF. CDR3 DNA: TGTACCAGCAGCTTAGATGGGCGATTCAGCGGGACCCTTTACTATGAGCAGCTCTTC.

As concerns this clonotype: Germline and junction disagree at one end, which may indicate a read error. This chain links TRBV29-1 with TRBJ2-7; D possibly corresponds to TRBD1 (6 bases). Germline CDR1 is SQVTM and CDR2 is ANQGSEA. This CDR3 spans 14 amino acids. The chain's CDR3 is CSVALWDTSYEQYF. DNA for the CDR3: TGCAGCGTCGCCCTTTGGGACACCTCCTATGAGCAGTACTTC.

This clonotype was detected a few times. This may arise from a read error, as a much more abundant clone is one base away. The chain recombines TRBV29-1 with TRBJ2-5; D call uncertain. Per the germline V gene, CDR1 is SQVTM and CDR2 is ANQGSEA. The CDR3 sequence is 13 residues long. The V and J ends lost 6 bases and 5 bases respectively, with 16 bases between them. The CDR3 sequence is CSVAGPGSETQYF. CDR3 sequence (DNA): TGCAGCGTGGCCGGCCCCGGGTCCGAGACCCAGTACTTC.

On this clonotype itself: One end of the junction does not line up with germline, which may come from a read error. This chain joins TRBV4-3 and TRBJ2-2; D call uncertain. Germline V gene sequence: CDR1 LGHNA, CDR2 YSLEER. The CDR3 contains 14 residues. The CDR3 DNA follows: TGTGCCAGCAGCCAGACGTTGAACACCGGGGAGCTGTTTTTT. It specifies CASSQTLNTGELFF.

Turning to this clonotype: One junction end does not reproduce the germline sequence, and a read error may be involved. The rearrangement links TRBV10-3 to TRBJ2-3; 13 nucleotides agree with TRBD2. The CDR3 covers 17 residues. In germline, CDR1 is ENHRY, CDR2 SYGVKD. Here the CDR3 DNA reads TGTACCATCAGTCGGGGACTAGCGGGAACTCCGACAGATACGCAGTATTTT. Amino acid sequence: CTISRGLAGTPTDTQYF.

The chain couples TRBV11-3 to TRBJ2-1; D uncertain. The CDR3 loop spans 14 amino acids. Per germline, CDR1 SGHNT and CDR2 YENEEA. The ends were cut back, 6 bases at V and 2 bases at J, with 11 bases in the middle. CDR3 coding DNA: TGTGCCAGCAGTATCGCCGGCCCCTACAATGAGCAGTTCTTC. It is translated as CASSIAGPYNEQFF. The full variable domain, in which reference TRBV11-3 and TRBJ2-1 provide the parts outside the CDR3, is EAGVVQSPRYKIIEKKQPVAFWCNPISGHNTLYWYLQNLGQGPELLIRYENEEAVDDSQLPKDRFSAERLKGVDSTLKIQPAELGDSAVYLCASSIAGPYNEQFFGPGTRLTVL.

Remarks on this clonotype: A much more abundant neighbour one base away suggests this may be a read error. V is TRBV15 and J is TRBJ2-3, with a possible D match to TRBD2 (6 bases). V was clipped by 6 bases and J by 12 bases, with 25 bases between them. Per germline, CDR1 LNHNV and CDR2 YYDKDF (reference sequence). The CDR3 consists of 15 residues. The CDR3 DNA reads as TGTGCCACCAGTTTCAGCGGGTTTCCTTTGAGGATCCAGTATTTT. This sequence encodes CATSFSGFPLRIQYF.

Worth noting for this clonotype: This is likely a read error, given that the CDR3 carries no conserved phenylalanine or tryptophan at its end. This chain connects TRBV4-1 to TRBJ2-7; TRBD2 agrees at 8 bases. Germline V lookup: CDR1 MGHRA, CDR2 YSYEKL. The CDR3 totals 15 residues. V was pared by 7 bases and J by 2 bases, with 10 bases of the junction left unmatched. The CDR3 region is CASTPGISGAYEQYL. CDR3 DNA: TGCGCCAGCACGCCGGGGATTAGCGGGGCCTACGAGCAGTACCTC.

This clonotype was seen only a few times. The genes are TRBV12-3 or TRBV12-4 and TRBJ2-1, with 8 bases lining up with TRBD2. The CDR3 contains 15 residues. The V segment lost 1 base and the J segment 6 bases; nucleotides outside the gene matches: 5. This CDR3 is CASSLEGRGGNEQFF. Written as DNA, the CDR3 is TGTGCCAGCAGTTTAGAGGGCCGGGGGGGCAATGAGCAGTTCTTC.

Turning to this clonotype: A much bigger clone sits one base away, suggesting this may be a read error. This rearrangement joins TRBV4-1 to TRBJ2-5, with D perhaps TRBD1 (7 bases). The germline V gene encodes CDR1 MGHRA and CDR2 YSYEKL. The CDR3 sequence is 15 residues long. The CDR3 DNA follows: TGCGCCAGCAGCCACGCGGGACAGACCCAAGAGAGCCAGTACTTC. Translation gives CASSHAGQTQESQYF.

This clonotype was found many times. The J gene is TRBJ2-5, the V gene TRBV6-7; 10 bases agree with TRBD2. TRBV6-7 is known as an ORF, though its function is uncertain. This CDR3 contains 17 residues. The junction had 7 bases not matched to a gene; V was cut back by 0 bases and J by 3 bases. CDR3 residues: CASSYSSYLAGEETQYF. The CDR3 nucleotides are TGTGCCAGCAGTTACTCGAGTTATCTAGCGGGAGAAGAGACCCAGTACTTC.

This clonotype was counted at least ten times. This clone may be a read error of a much larger clone one base away. V and J are TRBV12-3 or TRBV12-4 and TRBJ2-7; TRBD1 aligns across 7 bases. The CDR3 is made up of 14 amino acids. The CDR3 DNA reads TGTGCCAGCGGTTTAGGGGGCGATACCTACGAGCAGTACTTC. This gives the protein CASGLGGDTYEQYF.